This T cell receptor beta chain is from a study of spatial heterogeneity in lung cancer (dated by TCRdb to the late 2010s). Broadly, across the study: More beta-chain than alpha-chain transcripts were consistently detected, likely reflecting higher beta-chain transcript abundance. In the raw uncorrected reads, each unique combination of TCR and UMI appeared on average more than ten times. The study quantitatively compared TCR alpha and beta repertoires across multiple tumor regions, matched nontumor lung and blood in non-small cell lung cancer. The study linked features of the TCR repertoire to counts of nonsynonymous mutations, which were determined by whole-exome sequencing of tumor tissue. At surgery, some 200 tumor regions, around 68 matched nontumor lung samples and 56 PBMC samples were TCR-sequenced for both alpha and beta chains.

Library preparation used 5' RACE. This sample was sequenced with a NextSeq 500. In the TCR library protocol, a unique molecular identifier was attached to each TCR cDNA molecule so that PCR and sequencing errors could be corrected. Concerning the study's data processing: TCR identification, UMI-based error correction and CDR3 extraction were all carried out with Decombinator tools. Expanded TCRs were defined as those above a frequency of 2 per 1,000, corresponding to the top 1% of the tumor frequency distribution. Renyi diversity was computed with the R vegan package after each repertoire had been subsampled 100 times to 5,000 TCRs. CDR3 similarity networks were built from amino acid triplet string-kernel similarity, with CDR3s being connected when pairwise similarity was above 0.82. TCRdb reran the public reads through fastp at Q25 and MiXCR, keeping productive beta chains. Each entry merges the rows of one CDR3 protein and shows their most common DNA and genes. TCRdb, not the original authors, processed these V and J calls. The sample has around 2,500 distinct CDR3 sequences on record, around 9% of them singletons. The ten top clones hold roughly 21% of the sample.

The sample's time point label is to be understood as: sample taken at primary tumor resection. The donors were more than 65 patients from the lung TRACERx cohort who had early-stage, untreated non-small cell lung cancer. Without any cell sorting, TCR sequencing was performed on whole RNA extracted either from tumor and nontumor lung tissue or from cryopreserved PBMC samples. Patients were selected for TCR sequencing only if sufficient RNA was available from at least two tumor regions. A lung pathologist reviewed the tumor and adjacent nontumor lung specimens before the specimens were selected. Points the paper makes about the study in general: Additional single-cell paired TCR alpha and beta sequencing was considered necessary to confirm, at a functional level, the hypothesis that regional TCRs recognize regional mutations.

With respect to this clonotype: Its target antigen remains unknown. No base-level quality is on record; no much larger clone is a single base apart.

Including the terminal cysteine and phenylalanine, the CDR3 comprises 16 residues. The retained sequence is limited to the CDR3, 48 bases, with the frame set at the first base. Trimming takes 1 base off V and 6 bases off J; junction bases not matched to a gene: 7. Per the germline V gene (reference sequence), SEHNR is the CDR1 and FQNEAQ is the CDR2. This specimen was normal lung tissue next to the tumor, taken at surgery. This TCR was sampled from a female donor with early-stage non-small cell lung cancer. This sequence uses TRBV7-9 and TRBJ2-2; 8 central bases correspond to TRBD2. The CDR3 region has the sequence CASSLDGLASAGELFF. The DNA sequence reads TGTGCCAGCAGCTTAGATGGACTAGCAAGCGCCGGGGAGCTGTTTTTT.